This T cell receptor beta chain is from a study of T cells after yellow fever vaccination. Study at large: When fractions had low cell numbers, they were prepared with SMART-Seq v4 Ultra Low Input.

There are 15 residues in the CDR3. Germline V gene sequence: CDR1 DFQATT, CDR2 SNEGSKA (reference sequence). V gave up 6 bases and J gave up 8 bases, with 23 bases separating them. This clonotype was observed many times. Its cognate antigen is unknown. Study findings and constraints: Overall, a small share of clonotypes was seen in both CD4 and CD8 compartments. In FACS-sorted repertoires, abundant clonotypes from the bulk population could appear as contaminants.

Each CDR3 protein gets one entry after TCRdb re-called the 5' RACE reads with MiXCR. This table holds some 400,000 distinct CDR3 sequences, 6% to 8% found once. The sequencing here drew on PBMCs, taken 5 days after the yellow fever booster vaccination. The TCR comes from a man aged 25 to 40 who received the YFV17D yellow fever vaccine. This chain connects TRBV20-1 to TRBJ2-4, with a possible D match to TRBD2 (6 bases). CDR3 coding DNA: TGCAGTGCCCCGGACCCGCGGGGCTCCCCCGACATTCAGTACTTC. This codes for CSAPDPRGSPDIQYF.